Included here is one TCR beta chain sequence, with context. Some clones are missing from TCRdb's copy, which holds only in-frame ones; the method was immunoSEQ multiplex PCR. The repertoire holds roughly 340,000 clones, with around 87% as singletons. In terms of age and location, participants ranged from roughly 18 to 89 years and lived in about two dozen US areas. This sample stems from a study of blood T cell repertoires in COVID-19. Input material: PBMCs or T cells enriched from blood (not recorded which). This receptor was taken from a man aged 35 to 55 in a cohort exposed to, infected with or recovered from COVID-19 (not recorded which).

The chain's CDR3 is CASSLKLAERGDTQYF. The CDR3 DNA sequence: TGCGCCAGCAGCTTGAAACTAGCGGAGAGGGGAGATACGCAGTATTTT. V is TRBV5-1 and J is TRBJ2-3; 8 nucleotides align to TRBD2. Germline V gene data show CDR1 as SGHRS and CDR2 as YFSETQ. Losses at the gene ends were 1 base for V and 5 bases for J; bases not matched to a gene: 9. The CDR3 has 16 residues.